A single sample is the source of the 31 T cell receptor beta chains below, sequenced in a study of blood T cell repertoires in COVID-19. This table comes from immunoSEQ multiplex PCR, and its TCRdb copy is limited to in-frame clones, with some not included. Of 45,000 to 70,000 clones in the sample, 81% were seen once. Sequencing input: peripheral blood. These receptor sequences come from a woman of 80 years or more with active or convalescent COVID-19.

V is TRBV6-6 and J is TRBJ1-5, with D perhaps matching TRBD1 (5 bases). Germline CDR1 MNHNY, CDR2 SVGAGI (reference sequence). V shed 9 bases and J shed 0 bases, with 12 bases lying between them. The CDR3 covers 14 residues. CDR3 region: CASNQGFSNQPQHF. For the CDR3, the DNA is TGTGCCAGTAATCAGGGATTTAGCAATCAGCCCCAGCATTTT.

A note on this clone: The CDR3 does not close with the conserved phenylalanine or tryptophan, likely indicating a read error. The DNA is left out, because the CDR3 cannot be placed on it with certainty; the CDR3 is given as TCRdb lists it. V usage is TRBV7-9 and J usage is TRBJ1-2; the table's D call TRBD1 went unverified against the DNA. The CDR3 comprises 11 residues, both ends counted. Germline CDR1 SEHNR, CDR2 FQNEAQ (reference sequence). The CDR3 region is CASSLEGVQEL.

This clone was picked up one time. J is TRBJ2-2 and V is TRBV11-2, with 11 bases lining up with TRBD2. The germline V gene has CDR1 SGHAT and CDR2 FQNNGV. This CDR3 has 15 amino acids. With 1 base clipped from V and 8 bases from J, the junction kept 3 bases outside the gene matches. The CDR3: CASSLGLAGLGELFF. In DNA form, the CDR3 reads TGTGCCAGCAGCTTAGGACTAGCGGGGCTTGGGGAGCTGTTTTTT. Drawing the rest from reference TRBV11-2 and TRBJ2-2, the complete variable domain is EAGVAQSPRYKIIEKRQSVAFWCNPISGHATLYWYQQILGQGPKLLIQFQNNGVVDDSQLPKDRFSAERLKGVDSTLKIQPAKLEDSAVYLCASSLGLAGLGELFFGEGSRLTVL.

CDR3 DNA sequence: TGTGCCAGCAGCCTTAGACGACAGTACCAAGAGACCCAGTACTTC. Translating it yields CASSLRRQYQETQYF. The V call is TRBV7-8, the J call TRBJ2-5, with a weak D call TRBD1 (5 bases). The V end lost 5 bases, the J end lost 0 bases, and 13 bases lay between the germline ends. CDR1 is SGHVS, CDR2 FQNEAQ, per germline. The CDR3 sequence is 15 residues long.

V gene TRBV4-2 combines with J gene TRBJ1-3; D ambiguous. The germline CDR1 and CDR2 sequences are LGHNA and YNFKEQ. The CDR3 consists of 17 residues. Trimming took off 0 bases at V and 2 bases at J, with 14 bases between the two ends. The DNA of the CDR3 is TGTGCCAGCAGCCAAGAAGGAGGCGGGTCGGCTGGAAACACCATATATTTT. The encoded protein is CASSQEGGGSAGNTIYF.

J is TRBJ2-1 and V is TRBV5-1; 11 bases are shared with TRBD1. Germline CDR1 and CDR2: SGHRS and YFSETQ. The CDR3 totals 17 residues. V was clipped by 3 bases and J by 8 bases; unmatched bases: 13. The CDR3 protein is CASSSGSGQGAMYEQFF. In DNA form, the CDR3 reads TGCGCCAGCAGCTCAGGTTCTGGACAGGGGGCAATGTATGAGCAGTTCTTC.

The rearrangement uses TRBV10-3 and TRBJ2-1; the D gene is possibly TRBD1 (5 bases). The V end was cut by 3 bases, the J end by 4 bases, with 16 bases between. Looked up from germline, CDR1 is ENHRY and CDR2 is SYGVKD. The CDR3 is 16 amino acids. CDR3 coding DNA: TGTGCCATCAGTGAATCAGTAGGGCAGGGTTACAATGAGCAGTTCTTC. It specifies CAISESVGQGYNEQFF.

This clone came up a few times. The same CDR3 can be traced to other DNA sequences in this sample. Here the CDR3 reads CASSEGTAREQYF. The CDR3 DNA follows: TGCGCCAGCAGTGAAGGGACAGCGCGTGAGCAGTACTTC. The V gene is TRBV10-1, the J gene TRBJ2-7, with 7 bases matching TRBD1. Looked up from germline, CDR1 is WNHNN and CDR2 is SYGVQD (reference sequence). J was trimmed by 7 bases and V by 3 bases; bases with no gene match: 6. This CDR3 contains 13 residues.

The chain joins TRBV5-1 to TRBJ2-3, with 14 bases lining up with TRBD2. This CDR3 has 17 residues. CDR1 and CDR2 (germline): SGHRS, YFSETQ. V lost 4 bases and J lost 3; bases outside the gene matches: 7. CDR3 protein: CASSAGLAGGGTDTQYF. The CDR3 DNA sequence: TGCGCCAGCAGCGCCGGACTAGCGGGGGGCGGAACAGATACGCAGTATTTT.

The rearrangement links TRBV5-4 to TRBJ2-2; a weak D match, TRBD1 (6 bases). Germline CDR1 is SGHNT and CDR2 is YYREEE (reference sequence). The CDR3 length is 16 residues. The V end lost 2 bases, the J end lost 7 bases, and 18 bases lay between the germline ends. The CDR3 loop is CASSLRTPGADGELFF. As DNA, the CDR3 is TGTGCCAGCAGCTTAAGGACTCCAGGGGCTGACGGGGAGCTGTTTTTT.

The V and J genes are TRBV19 and TRBJ1-5; D might be TRBD1 (5 bases). With 2 bases removed from V and 7 bases from J, the gap between germline ends came to 15 bases. CDR1 is LNHDA, CDR2 SQIVND, per germline (reference sequence). The CDR3 is 15 amino acids. CDR3 region: CASSINRQGRQPQHF. The CDR3 DNA is TGTGCCAGTAGTATAAATAGGCAGGGCCGGCAGCCCCAGCATTTT.

V is TRBV9 and J is TRBJ1-1, with D possibly TRBD1 on 6 matching bases. This CDR3 region has 16 residues. Trimming removed 3 bases at V and 8 bases at J, with 23 bases between. The V gene's germline CDR1 is SGDLS and CDR2 YYNGEE. CDR3 nucleotide sequence: TGTGCCAGCAGCGGCAGAAGAGAGGGGACACTTCGCGAAGCTTTCTTT. Its translation: CASSGRREGTLREAFF.

The chain links TRBV19 to TRBJ2-1; the match to TRBD2 covers 14 bases. V shed 7 bases and J 5 bases; nucleotides not matched to a gene: 10. This CDR3 region has 17 residues. Germline-derived CDR1 and CDR2 are LNHDA and SQIVND (reference sequence). The CDR3 DNA follows: TGTGCCAGTAACCAACAGGGACTAGCGGGGGCCCACAATGAGCAGTTCTTC. Encoded protein: CASNQQGLAGAHNEQFF.

This chain links TRBV7-3 with TRBJ2-5, with TRBD2 matching over 11 bases. Germline CDR1 is SGHTA and CDR2 is FQGTGA. This CDR3 is 16 amino acids long. After removal of 1 base from V and 1 base from J, the junction contained 2 bases not matched to a gene. CDR3 amino acids: CASSLRTSGPQETQYF. The CDR3 DNA follows: TGTGCCAGCAGCTTAAGGACTAGCGGGCCCCAAGAGACCCAGTACTTC.

This rearrangement joins TRBV7-2 to TRBJ1-1; possibly TRBD1 for D (6 bases). Trimming removed 6 bases at V and 5 bases at J, with 16 bases between. CDR1 is SGHTA, CDR2 FQGNSA, per germline. The CDR3 covers 14 residues. CDR3 protein: CASSQQGEGTEAFF. CDR3 bases: TGTGCCAGCAGTCAACAGGGTGAGGGGACTGAAGCTTTCTTT.

This clone was counted between two and nine times. This chain connects TRBV9 to TRBJ2-1; D is perhaps TRBD1 (6 bases). V lost 0 bases and J lost 3, with 13 bases in between. Per germline, CDR1 SGDLS and CDR2 YYNGEE. CDR3 length: 16 residues. CDR3 in amino acids: CASSVAGQRSYNEQFF. CDR3 nucleotides: TGTGCCAGCAGCGTAGCCGGACAGAGGAGCTACAATGAGCAGTTCTTC. The complete variable domain, with remaining parts taken from reference TRBV9 and TRBJ2-1, reads DSGVTQTPKHLITATGQRVTLRCSPRSGDLSVYWYQQSLDQGLQFLIQYYNGEERAKGNILERFSAQQFPDLHSELNLSSLELGDSALYFCASSVAGQRSYNEQFFGPGTRLTVL.

V is TRBV7-3 and J is TRBJ1-6; D uncertain. Per germline, CDR1 SGHTA and CDR2 FQGTGA. Trimming removed 2 bases from V and 5 bases from J, with 10 bases in between. The CDR3 is 15 amino acids. The CDR3 DNA follows: TGTGCCAGCAGCTTAGACTCTGACCATAATTCACCCCTCCACTTT. It translates to CASSLDSDHNSPLHF.

This sequence joins TRBV2 and TRBJ1-1; 8 bases line up with TRBD1. The CDR3 runs 13 residues. The germline CDR1 and CDR2 sequences are SNHLY and FYNNEI. V dropped 2 bases and J dropped 11; count of bases not matched to a gene: 7. CDR3 coding DNA: TGTGCCAGCAGTGAACGAGGGCAGGGGGCGGCTTTCTTT. Its translation is CASSERGQGAAFF.

V gene TRBV6-2 or TRBV6-3 combines with J gene TRBJ2-7, with TRBD2 matching 7 bases. CDR1 is MNHEY, CDR2 SVGEGT, per germline. The CDR3 is made up of 17 amino acids. V lost 2 bases, J lost 0 bases, and 10 bases stayed unmatched. The CDR3 loop is CASSYVSGRAPSYEQYF. In nucleotides, the CDR3 is TGTGCCAGCAGTTACGTGTCGGGGAGGGCCCCCTCCTACGAGCAGTACTTC.

CDR3 amino acids: CASSQDWASGGENIQYF. CDR3 bases: TGTGCCAGCAGCCAAGATTGGGCTAGCGGGGGGGAAAACATTCAGTACTTC. The genes are TRBV3-1 (or the pseudogene TRBV3-2) and TRBJ2-4; 12 positions match TRBD2. CDR1 and CDR2 from the germline V gene are LGHDT and YNNKEL (reference sequence). The ends lost 0 bases at V and 5 bases at J; junction bases unmatched: 5. The CDR3 is 17 amino acids.

This clone has just a few counts. The CDR3 loop reads CAISPEEAIYEQYF. The CDR3 DNA reads as TGTGCCATCAGCCCCGAGGAGGCGATCTACGAGCAGTACTTC. The chain employs TRBV10-3 and TRBJ2-7; D is perhaps TRBD2 (5 bases). The V end was cut by 6 bases, the J end by 3 bases, with 15 bases between. Germline-derived CDR1 and CDR2 are ENHRY and SYGVKD. The CDR3 length is 14 residues.

The genes are TRBV29-1 and TRBJ2-5; D perhaps matches TRBD2 (6 bases). V shed 7 bases and J shed 4 bases, with 13 bases lying between them. Germline CDR1 SQVTM, CDR2 ANQGSEA. The CDR3 extends over 12 amino acids. CDR3 residues: CSGGLLGETQYF. Here the CDR3 DNA reads TGCAGCGGGGGACTGCTTGGAGAGACCCAGTACTTC.

This clone was detected only once. V and J are TRBV27 and TRBJ2-6; the D is unclear. The germline CDR1 and CDR2 sequences are MNHEY and SMNVEV (reference sequence). Deletions cut 7 bases from V and 0 bases from J, with 4 bases between. The CDR3 consists of 13 residues. The CDR3 protein is CASTFSGANVLTF. CDR3 DNA sequence: TGTGCCAGCACCTTCTCTGGGGCCAACGTCCTGACTTTC.

The genes are TRBV6-5 and TRBJ2-1; D might be TRBD2 (7 bases). The CDR3 extends over 14 amino acids. The germline gives CDR1 MNHEY, CDR2 SVGAGI. V dropped 6 bases and J dropped 9 bases, with 18 bases sitting between them. The CDR3 is CASRDHGGRGEQFF. The CDR3 DNA is TGTGCCAGCAGAGATCACGGGGGGCGGGGTGAGCAGTTCTTC.

J is TRBJ2-5 and V is TRBV5-1, with unresolved D. Germline values: CDR1 SGHRS, CDR2 YFSETQ. The CDR3 is 14 amino acids. The V gene lost 0 bases and the J gene lost 4 bases, with 10 bases spanning the gap. The CDR3 DNA reads as TGCGCCAGCAGCTTGGACTATGGGTCAGAGACCCAGTACTTC. This translates into CASSLDYGSETQYF.

The J gene is TRBJ1-2, the V gene TRBV7-9, with unresolved D. V was shortened by 1 base and J by 13 bases, with 10 bases between the two germline ends. The CDR3 has 11 residues. The germline CDR1 and CDR2 sequences are SEHNR and FQNEAQ (reference sequence). For the CDR3, the DNA is TGTGCCAGCAGCTTAGGTGGCATCCGCACCTTC. The encoded protein is CASSLGGIRTF.

J is TRBJ1-5 and V is TRBV3-1 (or the pseudogene TRBV3-2), with 10 bases lining up with TRBD1. The V gene end was trimmed by 0 bases and the J gene end by 10 bases; junction bases not matched to a gene: 6. The CDR3 is made up of 15 amino acids. Germline lookup yields CDR1 LGHDT and CDR2 YNNKEL (reference sequence). The CDR3 loop reads CASSQDRDRGGPQHF. The CDR3 coding sequence is TGTGCCAGCAGCCAAGATCGGGACAGGGGAGGTCCCCAGCATTTT.

The V gene is TRBV19, the J gene TRBJ2-3; 15 bases fit TRBD2. The V and J ends lost 6 bases and 8 bases, in that order; junction bases with no gene match: 6. There are 15 residues in the CDR3. The germline V gene encodes CDR1 LNHDA and CDR2 SQIVND (reference sequence). The CDR3 DNA reads TGTGCCAGTAGGGGACTAGCGGGGGGTGAGGGTACGCAGTATTTT. This translates into CASRGLAGGEGTQYF.

This clone occurred a few times. The rearrangement joins TRBV5-1 to TRBJ1-1; D not resolved. The germline V gene encodes CDR1 SGHRS and CDR2 YFSETQ. This CDR3 has 13 residues. V was cut by 1 base and J by 7 bases, with 11 bases left in between. CDR3 protein: CASSLTGNYEAFF. The CDR3 DNA reads as TGCGCCAGCAGCTTGACGGGGAACTATGAAGCTTTCTTT.

This chain uses TRBV3-1 (or the pseudogene TRBV3-2) with TRBJ2-5; 12 bases map to TRBD2. Germline V gives CDR1 LGHDT, CDR2 YNNKEL (reference sequence). There are 15 residues in the CDR3. J lost 4 bases, V lost 3 bases, and 3 bases had no gene match. CDR3 amino acids: CASSHLAGGIETQYF. Written as DNA, the CDR3 is TGTGCCAGCAGCCACCTAGCGGGGGGGATAGAGACCCAGTACTTC.

This clone was counted ten times or more. V is TRBV6-6 and J is TRBJ1-2; D remains ambiguous. The germline gives CDR1 MNHNY, CDR2 SVGAGI (reference sequence). Trimming took off 8 bases at V and 0 bases at J, with 13 bases between the two ends. The CDR3 is 14 residues long. The DNA of the CDR3 is TGTGCCAGCGGGCCCAGACGGCCTAACTATGGCTACACCTTC. Translated: CASGPRRPNYGYTF.